This T cell receptor beta chain emerged from a study of T cells in Graves' hyperthyroidism and ophthalmopathy. CDR3 length: 13 residues. Deletions cut 7 bases from V and 12 bases from J, with 21 bases between. In germline, CDR1 is MDHEN, CDR2 SYDVKM. This clonotype appeared many times. Template material for amplifying TCR beta CDR3 regions consisted of RNA transcripts. HTBI primers were used for first-round RT-PCR of the TCR CDR3. MiXCR was run by TCRdb on the multiplex PCR reads, yielding one entry per CDR3 protein. The sample lists over 500,000 distinct CDR3 sequences, 14% occurring once. This clonotype originated in a woman in her forties with Graves' hyperthyroidism. Sequenced sample: blood. The V gene is TRBV28, the J gene TRBJ2-5; D is unclear. CDR3 sequence reads: CASKRPRMDGEYF. The CDR3, as DNA: TGTGCCAGCAAAAGGCCTAGAATGGATGGGGAGTACTTC.